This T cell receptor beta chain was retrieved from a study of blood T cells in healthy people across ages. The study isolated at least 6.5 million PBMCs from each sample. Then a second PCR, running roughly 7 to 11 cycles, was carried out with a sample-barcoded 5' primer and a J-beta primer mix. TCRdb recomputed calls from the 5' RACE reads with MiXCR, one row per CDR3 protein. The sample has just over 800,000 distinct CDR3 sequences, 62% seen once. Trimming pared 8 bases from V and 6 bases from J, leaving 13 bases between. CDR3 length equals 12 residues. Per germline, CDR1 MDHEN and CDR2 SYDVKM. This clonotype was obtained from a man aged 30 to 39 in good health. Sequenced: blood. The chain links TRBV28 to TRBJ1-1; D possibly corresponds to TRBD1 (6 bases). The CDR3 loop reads CASLRGVSEAFF. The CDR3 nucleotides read TGTGCCAGCCTTAGGGGGGTATCTGAAGCTTTCTTT.